The sample holds one count of the clone carrying this T cell receptor beta chain. CDR3 length: 15 amino acids. J was trimmed by 5 bases and V by 4 bases; bases with no gene match: 3. Looked up from germline, CDR1 is SGHNT and CDR2 is YENEEA. Thawed unstimulated PBMCs were FACS-sorted by CD3, CD4 and CD8 into two populations. These data belong to a study of T cell clones after liver transplantation. In the study overall: A pre-transplant mixed lymphocyte reaction with TCRbeta sequencing defined graft-donor-reactive clones followed in post-transplant blood. Samples came pre-transplant, pre-randomization before withdrawal, and post-randomization after withdrawal ended.

Assay: immunoSEQ multiplex PCR; the TCRdb copy retains only in-frame clones and omits some. The repertoire holds some 110,000 clones, with around 86% as singletons. This receptor was identified in a human donor who received a liver transplant. The source material was CD4+ T cells from blood, sampled before liver transplant. The chain links TRBV11-3 to TRBJ2-2; 11 bases line up with TRBD1. CDR3 sequence: CASSSRDRGTGELFF. CDR3 nucleotide sequence: TGTGCCAGCAGCTCGCGGGACAGGGGGACCGGGGAGCTGTTTTTT.